This TCR beta chain originates from a study of CD4 and CD8 cells across lung adenocarcinoma regions. TCRdb passed the PCR reads through MiXCR, listing each CDR3 protein once. The table lists over 10,000 distinct CDR3 sequences, under 75% of them singletons. Donors had localized lung adenocarcinoma, a non-small cell lung cancer. CDR1 is MNHNS and CDR2 is SASEGT in the germline V gene. V lost 7 bases, J lost 6 bases, and 11 bases stayed unmatched. The CDR3 spans 15 residues. This chain joins TRBV6-1 and TRBJ2-3; 9 nucleotides agree with TRBD1. Sequences were obtained from CD8+ T cells from the margin of a lung tumor. The clonotype was recovered from a female donor with lung adenocarcinoma. The CD4 and CD8 labels of this study may be unreliable. The DNA of the CDR3 is TGTGCCAGCAAGGCACAGGGGGCTCGGTTGGATACGCAGTATTTT. Translation: CASKAQGARLDTQYF.